One and the same sample provided the 27 T cell receptor beta chains below, sequenced in a study of beta chain features in type 1 diabetes. Study-wide points: Moderately but significantly shorter TCRB CDR3s were found in Type 1 diabetes patients in all four CD4+ subsets.

Reverse transcription of all isolated RNA meant that expressed TCRB transcripts were sequenced. Profiled with immunoSEQ multiplex PCR; TCRdb holds only in-frame clones, not every one. There are around 16,000 clones in the sample; roughly 72% occur only once, and about 0.77% lies in the top ten. No antigen has been identified for these receptors. Sequenced: stem cell memory CD4+ T cells from blood. The receptors stem from a man aged 25-45 years with type 1 diabetes.

This clone has only one observation. The rearrangement links TRBV18 to TRBJ2-2, with D possibly being TRBD1 (6 bases). The V end was cut by 0 bases, the J end by 3 bases, with 14 bases between. CDR3 length: 17 amino acids. Per germline, CDR1 KGHSH and CDR2 LQKENI. The CDR3 nucleotides read TGTGCCAGCTCACCACCCTCTAGGGGGAGAGACACCGGGGAGCTGTTTTTT. Its translation is CASSPPSRGRDTGELFF.

This clone was observed a handful of times. This chain uses TRBV7-9 with TRBJ1-1; D gene uncertain. Trimming took off 2 bases at V and 0 bases at J, with 10 bases between the two ends. Germline assignment: CDR1 SEHNR and CDR2 FQNEAQ (reference sequence). This CDR3 comprises 15 residues. CDR3 region: CASSLIGEMNTEAFF. CDR3 coding DNA: TGTGCCAGCAGCTTAATTGGGGAGATGAACACTGAAGCTTTCTTT.

The chain carries TRBV19 and TRBJ1-5; D possibly corresponds to TRBD1 (5 bases). The CDR3 runs 15 residues. CDR1 LNHDA and CDR2 SQIVND come from the germline V gene (reference sequence). Trimming stripped 3 bases from V and 3 bases from J, with 12 bases between. CDR3 DNA sequence: TGTGCCAGTAGTATCCTCGACAGTCTCAATCAGCCCCAGCATTTT. Translation: CASSILDSLNQPQHF.

This clone was seen more than once but under ten times. This sequence joins TRBV4-3 and TRBJ1-2; a weak D match, TRBD1 (5 bases). V lost 1 base, J lost 0 bases, and 12 bases lay in between. Looked up from germline, CDR1 is LGHNA and CDR2 is YSLEER. This CDR3 region has 16 residues. The CDR3 DNA reads TGCGCCAGCAGCCAAGGGACAAGGACCTCTAACTATGGCTACACCTTC. It specifies CASSQGTRTSNYGYTF.

The rearrangement joins TRBV28 to TRBJ1-6, with D hard to call. In germline, CDR1 is MDHEN, CDR2 SYDVKM. CDR3 length: 11 amino acids. The V end lost 5 bases, the J end lost 11 bases, and 7 bases lay between the germline ends. CDR3 residues: CASSRGPPLHF. CDR3 DNA: TGTGCCAGCAGTAGAGGGCCACCCCTCCACTTT.

The chain uses TRBV18 and TRBJ2-3, with a possible D match to TRBD1 (6 bases). CDR3 length equals 14 residues. V dropped 7 bases and J dropped 1 base, with 12 bases sitting between them. Per germline, CDR1 KGHSH and CDR2 LQKENI. This CDR3 is CASFRTAGTDTQYF. In DNA form, the CDR3 reads TGTGCCAGCTTTCGGACAGCCGGCACAGATACGCAGTATTTT.

This chain joins TRBV5-4 and TRBJ1-1; D possibly corresponds to TRBD1 (6 bases). The CDR3 is 16 residues long. Between the trimmed V and J ends, which lost 0 bases and 1 base, there was a span of 13 bases. Germline CDR1 reads SGHNT; CDR2 reads YYREEE (reference sequence). CDR3 DNA: TGTGCCAGCAGCTTGGGGGGGCGCCGAGCGAACACTGAAGCTTTCTTT. Translation: CASSLGGRRANTEAFF.

This chain links TRBV2 with TRBJ2-5, with 9 bases matching TRBD2. This CDR3 contains 16 residues. V lost 2 bases to trimming and J lost 7 bases; unmatched junction nucleotides: 11. Germline V CDR1 and CDR2: SNHLY, FYNNEI. The CDR3 DNA follows: TGTGCCAGCAGTGAAAGGGGGACTAGCCCCGGGTGGACCCAGTACTTC. Its translation: CASSERGTSPGWTQYF.

The table lists this clone with a few counts. The chain couples TRBV29-1 to TRBJ1-4, with D hard to call. The V and J ends lost 6 bases and 8 bases respectively, with 16 bases between them. Germline lookup yields CDR1 SQVTM and CDR2 ANQGSEA. There are 13 residues in the CDR3. The CDR3 sequence: CSVKAGGGEKLFF. The DNA for the CDR3 is TGCAGCGTCAAGGCCGGCGGAGGGGAAAAACTGTTTTTT.

DNA for the CDR3: TGTGCCAGCAGTGAAGTTGGCATGGATCAGCCCCAGCATTTT. It yields the protein CASSEVGMDQPQHF. The chain couples TRBV2 to TRBJ1-5; D call uncertain. From germline, CDR1 is SNHLY and CDR2 FYNNEI. V lost 1 base, J lost 5 bases, and 9 bases lay in between. The CDR3 contains 14 residues.

The count of this clone is one. The chain uses TRBV11-2 and TRBJ2-5; 11 bases are a match to TRBD2. Germline CDR1 and CDR2: SGHAT and FQNNGV. CDR3 length: 18 amino acids. Trimming at V came to 5 bases and at J to 5 bases, leaving 16 bases not matched to a gene. In DNA form, the CDR3 reads TGTGCCAGCAGCCGAGGCCACTTTAGCGGGGGGGCCGTGGAGACCCAGTACTTC. Residues: CASSRGHFSGGAVETQYF.

In its sample, this clone was seen a few times. The chain employs TRBV7-2 and TRBJ2-1; 7 bases agree with TRBD2. The germline gives CDR1 SGHTA, CDR2 FQGNSA. Trimming at V came to 6 bases and at J to 8 bases, leaving 10 bases not matched to a gene. The CDR3 has 14 residues. The CDR3 is CASRRDRAGDEQFF. The CDR3 nucleotides are TGTGCCAGCAGGAGGGACCGGGCGGGGGATGAGCAGTTCTTC.

V gene TRBV7-3 combines with J gene TRBJ2-4; D might be TRBD2 (7 bases). This CDR3 comprises 16 residues. Per germline, CDR1 SGHTA and CDR2 FQGTGA. V lost 5 bases, J lost 11 bases, and 25 bases lay in between. CDR3 amino acids: CASSPTGGGGEWVQYF. The CDR3 nucleotides read TGTGCCAGCAGCCCCACGGGCGGGGGCGGCGAGTGGGTTCAGTACTTC.

This chain links TRBV6-5 with TRBJ1-1; 7 nucleotides align to TRBD1. From germline, CDR1 is MNHEY and CDR2 SVGAGI. The ends lost 5 bases at V and 4 bases at J; junction bases unmatched: 7. The CDR3 sequence is 14 residues long. The CDR3 nucleotides read TGTGCCAGCAGTGACCAGACAGGGCGCACTGAAGCTTTCTTT. Amino acid sequence: CASSDQTGRTEAFF.

The V and J genes are TRBV28 and TRBJ1-2; TRBD1 aligns across 9 bases. The CDR3 runs to 13 residues. Germline-derived CDR1 and CDR2 are MDHEN and SYDVKM. V was pared by 6 bases and J by 7 bases, with 6 bases of the junction left unmatched. The chain's CDR3 is CASRKQGARGYTF. The CDR3 DNA is TGTGCCAGCAGGAAACAGGGGGCTCGTGGCTACACCTTC.

In its sample, this clone was seen once. This chain joins TRBV6-1 and TRBJ2-7, with TRBD1 matching 8 bases. The CDR3 is made up of 14 amino acids. CDR1 and CDR2 from the germline V gene are MNHNS and SASEGT. The V and J ends lost 7 bases and 2 bases, in that order; junction bases with no gene match: 7. The DNA of the CDR3 is TGTGCCAGCACTACAGGGGGGCTAACCTACGAGCAGTACTTC. It translates to CASTTGGLTYEQYF.

This rearrangement joins TRBV7-6 to TRBJ2-5, with 11 bases matching TRBD2. Germline V CDR1 and CDR2: SGHVS, FNYEAQ. The CDR3 is 16 residues long. Trimming cost V 2 bases and J 5 bases; bases outside gene matches: 7. CDR3 amino acids: CASSLPVAGGLETQYF. The CDR3 DNA follows: TGTGCCAGCAGCTTACCGGTAGCGGGGGGGCTCGAGACCCAGTACTTC.

V usage is TRBV5-4 and J usage is TRBJ2-5; TRBD2 aligns across 11 bases. Germline V gene lookup returns CDR1 SGHNT and CDR2 YYREEE (reference sequence). V lost 5 bases and J lost 1; bases outside the gene matches: 4. This CDR3 is 15 amino acids long. CDR3 region: CASRRLAGTQETQYF. The CDR3 DNA sequence: TGTGCCAGCAGACGACTAGCGGGGACCCAAGAGACCCAGTACTTC.

The V and J genes are TRBV5-1 and TRBJ1-1, with 9 bases fitting TRBD1. V lost 0 bases, J lost 11 bases, and 8 bases stayed unmatched. The CDR3 spans 14 residues. The germline CDR1 and CDR2 sequences are SGHRS and YFSETQ. This CDR3 reads CASSLEGQGGGAFF. The DNA for the CDR3 is TGCGCCAGCAGCTTGGAGGGACAGGGCGGGGGGGCTTTCTTT.

This clone was detected a few times. This chain links TRBV5-4 with TRBJ2-3; D gene ambiguous. Germline CDR1 and CDR2: SGHNT and YYREEE (reference sequence). Trimming left V 6 bases short and J 0 bases short, with 17 bases between. This CDR3 is built from 16 residues. The CDR3 DNA reads as TGTGCCAGCAATGCCGCGGCAGTCCGAAGCACAGATACGCAGTATTTT. Protein sequence: CASNAAAVRSTDTQYF.

The rearrangement joins TRBV2 to TRBJ2-3; 14 bases agree with TRBD2. Per germline, CDR1 SNHLY and CDR2 FYNNEI. V dropped 6 bases and J dropped 6; count of bases not matched to a gene: 5. This CDR3 has 15 residues. CDR3 sequence reads: CASRLTSGGGDTQYF. The CDR3 DNA reads TGTGCCAGCAGACTGACTAGCGGGGGGGGTGATACGCAGTATTTT.

The rearrangement uses TRBV29-1 and TRBJ1-2, with TRBD1 matching 7 bases. The germline V gene has CDR1 SQVTM and CDR2 ANQGSEA. The CDR3 length is 13 residues. V was pared by 3 bases and J by 5 bases, with 6 bases of the junction left unmatched. DNA for the CDR3: TGCAGCGTTGATCCAGACAGGGCTTATGGCTACACCTTC. This encodes CSVDPDRAYGYTF.

A remark on this clone: A junction boundary mismatches the germline segment, possibly from a read error. The rearrangement links TRBV7-9 to TRBJ1-2; tentatively, D is TRBD1 (6 bases). Germline lookup yields CDR1 SEHNR and CDR2 FQNEAQ (reference sequence). The CDR3 loop spans 11 amino acids. This CDR3 is CASSNNRAFSF. The DNA for the CDR3 is TGTGCCAGCAGCAACAACAGGGCTTTCTCCTTC.

The CDR3 coding sequence is TGCGCCAGCAGCTTGAGACGGGGCGGGGGGGCGTTGGATACGCAGTATTTT. It encodes CASSLRRGGGALDTQYF. The chain uses TRBV5-1 and TRBJ2-3; 9 bases are shared with TRBD2. The CDR3 sequence is 17 residues long. The trim removed 1 base at V and 6 bases at J, leaving 12 bases unmatched. Germline V gene lookup returns CDR1 SGHRS and CDR2 YFSETQ.

The gene calls are TRBV28 and TRBJ1-3; D is undetermined. Germline V gives CDR1 MDHEN, CDR2 SYDVKM. Trimming removed 4 bases from V and 0 bases from J, with 10 bases in between. The CDR3 contains 15 residues. CDR3 sequence: CASSSSESSGNTIYF. The CDR3, as DNA: TGTGCCAGCAGTTCCTCTGAGAGCTCTGGAAACACCATATATTTT.

The sample holds a few counts of this clone. The V call is TRBV10-3, the J call TRBJ1-3; a weak D match, TRBD1 (5 bases). This CDR3 is 14 amino acids long. CDR1 is ENHRY, CDR2 SYGVKD, per germline. The V end was cut by 6 bases, the J end by 0 bases, with 9 bases between. DNA of the CDR3: TGTGCCATCAGCCAGGACAACTCTGGAAACACCATATATTTT. Residues: CAISQDNSGNTIYF.

The chain employs TRBV28 and TRBJ2-5, with D possibly matching TRBD1 (7 bases). V lost 4 bases to trimming and J lost 11 bases, with 23 bases between them. CDR3 length: 15 residues. Germline-derived CDR1 and CDR2 are MDHEN and SYDVKM. CDR3 nucleotide sequence: TGTGCCAGCAGTTCCCCATCCGACAGGGTTCGGGAGCAGTACTTC. Amino acids: CASSSPSDRVREQYF. Variable domain in full (rest from reference TRBV28 and TRBJ2-5): DVKVTQSSRYLVKRTGEKVFLECVQDMDHENMFWYRQDPGLGLRLIYFSYDVKMKEKGDIPEGYSVSREKKERFSLILESASTNQTSMYLCASSSPSDRVREQYFGPGTRLLVL.